Listed below are T cell receptor beta chains from one sample, sequenced in a study of cytomegalovirus exposure and HLA in healthy donors. Assay: immunoSEQ multiplex PCR; the TCRdb copy retains only in-frame clones and omits some. The sample has roughly 170,000 clones, under 85% seen once. Sample: PBMCs. Every receptor here comes from a woman under 40 in good health and CMV-seronegative. CDR3s include the opening cysteine and the closing phenylalanine or tryptophan. A D gene is named only where the DNA matches it firmly. Size is omitted from some rows. Given values are once, few, many or a class for expanded clones.

>TRBD1|NA|TRBJ2-1|TRBV10-2
TGCGCCAGCTCTGACTTAGGGGGCAACAATGAGCAGTTCTTC
CASSDLGGNNEQFF
>TRBD1|NA|TRBJ1-5|TRBV2
TGTGCCAGCAGTGGTTTGCGGACAGGGGTTGGTAACAATCAGCCCCAGCATTTT
CASSGLRTGVGNNQPQHF
>NA|once|TRBJ2-7|TRBV5-1
TGCGCCAGCAGCTTTTCGGAGACTTCCGAGCAGTACTTC
CASSFSETSEQYF
>NA|NA|TRBJ1-6|TRBV14
TGTGCCAGCAGCGAACTTATGCAGGGTTCACCCCTCCACTTT
CASSELMQGSPLHF
>TRBD1|NA|TRBJ2-7|TRBV2
TGTGCCAGCAGTGCCCCCTTGACAGGGACCTACGAGCAGTACTTC
CASSAPLTGTYEQYF
>NA|few|TRBJ2-2|TRBV6-5
TGTGCCAGCAGTTACGTAACAGACACCGGGGAGCTGTTTTTT
CASSYVTDTGELFF
>NA|few|TRBJ1-6|TRBV4-3
TGCGCCAGCAGCCAAGCCCGACGGGGGGGACCACCCCTCCACTTT
CASSQARRGGPPLHF
>TRBD1|NA|TRBJ1-1|TRBV5-4
TGTGCCAGCAGGGATACAGGGGTGAACACTGAAGCTTTCTTT
CASRDTGVNTEAFF
>NA|NA|TRBJ1-2|TRBV19
TGTGCCAGCAGCAAGTCAACTAACAGGGTCGGCTACACCTTC
CASSKSTNRVGYTF
>TRBD1|NA|TRBJ2-7|TRBV11-3
TGTGCCAGCAGCTTGGCTGGGGACAGGGGGAGAAACGAGCAGTACTTC
CASSLAGDRGRNEQYF
>TRBD1|few|TRBJ1-2|TRBV30
TGTGCCTGGAGCAAGACAGGGGGCCGTAACTATGGCTACACCTTC
CAWSKTGGRNYGYTF
>NA|NA|TRBJ2-3|TRBV5-4
TGTGCCAGCAGCCGGAGCGGGTCCACCACAGATACGCAGTATTTT
CASSRSGSTTDTQYF
>TRBD1|NA|TRBJ2-7|TRBV29-1
TGCAGCGTCCTGGACAGGGCAGCCTACGAGCAGTACTTC
CSVLDRAAYEQYF
>NA|NA|TRBJ1-1|TRBV30
TGTGCCTGGAGTACACAAAGAGCTTTCTTT
CAWSTQRAFF
>NA|once|TRBJ2-4|TRBV29-1
TGCAGCGTTGAAGTGCGGGGCAAGAGCATTCAGTACTTC
CSVEVRGKSIQYF
>TRBD1|NA|TRBJ2-3|TRBV19
TGTGCCAGTAGTACCCCCGGGACAGGGGCAGATACGCAGTATTTT
CASSTPGTGADTQYF
>NA|NA|TRBJ1-1|TRBV10-3
TGTGCCATCAGCTCCCCCGCAGAGAACACTGAAGCTTTCTTT
CAISSPAENTEAFF
>TRBD1|NA|TRBJ1-5|TRBV10-3
TGTGCCATCAGTGAGTGGGACAGGGGAGGTAATCAGCCCCAGCATTTT
CAISEWDRGGNQPQHF
>NA|NA|TRBJ2-3|TRBV6-1
TGTGCCAGCTGGGGGGGGCGCCGAAGCACAGATACGCAGTATTTT
CASWGGRRSTDTQYF
>TRBD1|NA|TRBJ1-2|TRBV7-9
TGTGCCAGCAGCTTAGTACCCCGACAGGGGCATGGCTACACCTTC
CASSLVPRQGHGYTF
>NA|NA|TRBJ1-1|TRBV30
TGTGCCTGGAGTGCCCGGCGGGGAGGGGCGAAAAACTTT
CAWSARRGGAKNF
>NA|NA|TRBJ2-7|TRBV29-1
TGCAGCGTTGAAGGACGGTTTTTCGACAGGCAGTACTTC
CSVEGRFFDRQYF
>TRBD2|NA|TRBJ2-1|TRBV18
TGTGCCAGCTCACCTTCCGGAAGCGGGGGTAACAATGAGCAGTTCTTC
CASSPSGSGGNNEQFF
>NA|NA|TRBJ1-4|TRBV6-5
TGTGCCAGCAGCCCCCGGAGTAATGAAAAACTGTTTTTT
CASSPRSNEKLFF
>TRBD2|NA|TRBJ2-7|TRBV28
TGTGCCAGCATGGATACTAGCGGTTCCAGCTCCTACGAGCAGTACTTC
CASMDTSGSSSYEQYF
>NA|NA|TRBJ2-5|TRBV9
TGTGCCAGCAGCGTAGCATCCAGCGGACAAGAGACCCAGTACTTC
CASSVASSGQETQYF
>TRBD2|NA|TRBJ2-7|TRBV5-1
TGCGCCAGCAGCTTGTCCGGGGCTAGCGGGAGCCACGAGCAGTACTTC
CASSLSGASGSHEQYF
>NA|NA|TRBJ1-2|TRBV5-4
TGTGCCAGCAGCTTGTTTGGGCAGTTCTATGGCTACACCTTC
CASSLFGQFYGYTF
>TRBD1|few|TRBJ1-2|TRBV19
TGTGCCAGTAGTTACTCCGGGACAGGGGCCATCTACTATGGCTACACCTTC
CASSYSGTGAIYYGYTF
>NA|NA|TRBJ1-5|TRBV6-5
TGTGCCAGCAGTGAAACTTTGGTCAATCAGCCCCAGCATTTT
CASSETLVNQPQHF
>TRBD2|NA|TRBJ2-3|TRBV6-5
TGTGCCAGCAGTTATGAGGCGGGGGGGCCAGATACGCAGTATTTT
CASSYEAGGPDTQYF
>NA|NA|TRBJ1-6|TRBV5-6
TGTGCCAGCAGATCAACCGGGACTTATTCACCCCTCCACTTT
CASRSTGTYSPLHF
>NA|NA|TRBJ1-1|TRBV6-1
TGTGCCAGCAGTGAAGTGGGGTTTGTGGGACCGGGGGGAGCTTTCTTT
CASSEVGFVGPGGAFF
>NA|NA|TRBJ1-5|TRBV5-6
TGTGCCAGCAGCTTGCTCAGCGATACTCTATATAGCAATCAGCCCCAGCATTTT
CASSLLSDTLYSNQPQHF
>NA|NA|TRBJ1-5|TRBV6-6
TGTGCCAGCAGATGGACAGGCAATCAGCCCCAGCATTTT
CASRWTGNQPQHF
>NA|NA|TRBJ1-1|TRBV7-7
TGTGCCAGCAGCTTAGATGGAAACAGTGAAGCTTTCTTT
CASSLDGNSEAFF
>NA|NA|TRBJ1-2|TRBV11-1
TGTGCCAGCAGCTTAGGCAGTCCGCGGTATAACTATGGCTACACCTTC
CASSLGSPRYNYGYTF
>NA|NA|TRBJ1-5|TRBV2
TGTGCCAGCAGTGAAGCGCTTCCGGGTTCGGGACAGCCCCAGCATTTT
CASSEALPGSGQPQHF
>NA|NA|TRBJ1-1|TRBV15
TGTGCCACCAGCAGTGGGGGGAGTGTCACTGAAGCTTTCTTT
CATSSGGSVTEAFF
>TRBD2|NA|TRBJ2-7|TRBV7-6
TGTGCCAGCAGCTTAGCGTGGCTAGCGGGGGACGAGCAGTACTTC
CASSLAWLAGDEQYF
>NA|once|TRBJ2-1|TRBV6-6
TGTGCCAGCAGAGCCCCACAGGTGCATGAGCAGTTCTTC
CASRAPQVHEQFF
>NA|NA|TRBJ2-5|TRBV5-4
TGTGCCAGCAGCACAAATCAGGGTGGGGAGACCCAGTACTTC
CASSTNQGGETQYF
>TRBD1|NA|TRBJ2-5|TRBV6-1
TGTGCCAGCAGCGGGGACAGGGGCCACGAAGAGACCCAGTACTTC
CASSGDRGHEETQYF
>TRBD2|NA|TRBJ2-7|TRBV4-1
TGCGCCAGCAGCCAGGGGGGACTAGCGGAAGCCTACGAGCAGTACTTC
CASSQGGLAEAYEQYF
>TRBD1|NA|TRBJ2-2|TRBV6-5
TGTGCCAGCAGTCCCCGGGACAGGGGGCCCGGGGAGCTGTTTTTT
CASSPRDRGPGELFF
>TRBD2|few|TRBJ2-5|TRBV5-1
TGCGCCAGCAGCTCCGGGGGGAGCGGGGGGATTCAGACCCAGTACTTC
CASSSGGSGGIQTQYF
>NA|NA|TRBJ1-5|TRBV27
TGTGCCAGCAGTTTTCAGGTGGCCGTCCTCCAGCCCCAGCATTTT
CASSFQVAVLQPQHF
>NA|NA|TRBJ2-3|TRBV15
TGTGCCACCAGCAGAGATAACGGATGGTCGACTAGCACAGATACGCAGTATTTT
CATSRDNGWSTSTDTQYF
>NA|NA|TRBJ2-5|TRBV5-6
TGTGCCAGCAGCTTGGGGCGGCGGCGGTACCAAGAGACCCAGTACTTC
CASSLGRRRYQETQYF
>NA|once|TRBJ1-1|TRBV7-3
TGTGCCAGCAGCTCCCTATCAGGGGCGGTCACTGAAGCTTTCTTT
CASSSLSGAVTEAFF
>TRBD1|NA|TRBJ1-5|TRBV19
TGTGCCAGTAGTCCCTTCCCGGGACAGGGTCGGGGCAATCAGCCCCAGCATTTT
CASSPFPGQGRGNQPQHF